Listed below are T cell receptor beta chains from one sample, sequenced in a study of identical twins. TCRdb called the 5' RACE reads again in MiXCR, with one record for every CDR3 protein. The sample shows about 220,000 distinct CDR3 sequences, roughly 7.5% of them seen only once. These data are also associated with another study on yellow fever vaccine responses in identical twins.

Sequencing used memory (CD45RO+) T cells sorted from blood. These receptors came from a young woman in good health. Each CDR3 is given with its conserved first and last residue. A D gene is named only where the DNA matches it firmly. The size entry is marked missing in some rows and otherwise reads once, few, many or a size class.

size | J | D | V | DNA | CDR3
- | TRBJ1-3 | - | TRBV2 | TGTGCCAGCACTCTAGGGATGATTGGAAACACCATATATTTT | CASTLGMIGNTIYF
few | TRBJ2-6 | - | TRBV25-1 | TGTGCCAGCAGTGCGGCAGGGTTCTCTGGGGCCAACGTCCTGACTTTC | CASSAAGFSGANVLTF
- | TRBJ2-3 | TRBD2 | TRBV6-1 | TGTGCCAGCAGTGAGGAACGAGCGGGGGGGCCCCTTAGCACAGATACGCAGTATTTT | CASSEERAGGPLSTDTQYF
- | TRBJ2-7 | TRBD1 | TRBV3-1 | TGTGCCAGCAGCCAAGCTGAACCGGGACAGGGGAAGCAGTACTTC | CASSQAEPGQGKQYF
- | TRBJ2-1 | - | TRBV7-6 | TGTGCCAGCAGCTATCTCTACAATGAGCAGTTCTTC | CASSYLYNEQFF
few | TRBJ2-3 | TRBD2 | TRBV12-3/TRBV12-4 | TGTGCCAGCAGGCAGCGGACTAGCGGAGCTAGCACAGATACGCAGTATTTT | CASRQRTSGASTDTQYF
few | TRBJ2-2 | - | TRBV2 | TGTGCCAGCCGAGGACAGCCTCCGAACACCGGGGAGCTGTTTTTT | CASRGQPPNTGELFF
- | TRBJ2-7 | - | TRBV7-6 | TGTGCCAGCAGCCCCAAGGGGATCGAACACACCTACGAGCAGTACTTC | CASSPKGIEHTYEQYF
many | TRBJ2-1 | TRBD2 | TRBV12-3/TRBV12-4 | TGTGCCAGCAGGCGACTAGCGGTCAGCTCCTACAATGAGCAGTTCTTC | CASRRLAVSSYNEQFF
few | TRBJ1-1 | - | TRBV6-1 | TGTGCCGGGAGAGGGGAAGATAGGAACACTGAAGCTTTCTTT | CAGRGEDRNTEAFF
- | TRBJ2-1 | - | TRBV15 | TGTGCCACCAGCAGAGATTCCAGAGACAATGAGCAGTTCTTC | CATSRDSRDNEQFF
few | TRBJ2-2 | TRBD2 | TRBV13 | TGTGCCAGCAGCTTAGTCTTGCCTAGCGGCACCGGGGAGCTGTTTTTT | CASSLVLPSGTGELFF
- | TRBJ1-2 | - | TRBV20-1 | TGCAGTGCGGGACCGCCAGGCGTGTATGGCTACACCTTC | CSAGPPGVYGYTF
- | TRBJ2-7 | - | TRBV20-1 | TGCAGTGCTAGAAGGCCTGGGGCCTACGAGCAGTACTTC | CSARRPGAYEQYF
many | TRBJ2-7 | TRBD2 | TRBV29-1 | TGCAGCGTTGAGGCGACCGGGACTAGCGGGATTTGGGAGCAGTACTTC | CSVEATGTSGIWEQYF
few | TRBJ2-4 | - | TRBV6-5 | TGTGCCAGCAGCCCAACAGGGTACATTCAGTACTTC | CASSPTGYIQYF
- | TRBJ2-1 | TRBD2 | TRBV4-2 | TGTGCCAGCAGCCAAGTCCTAGCGGATTACAATGAGCAGTTCTTC | CASSQVLADYNEQFF
- | TRBJ2-3 | TRBD2 | TRBV20-1 | TGCAGTGCCCACCCCCGGACTAGCGGGGGCACAGATACGCAGTATTTT | CSAHPRTSGGTDTQYF
- | TRBJ1-4 | TRBD1 | TRBV27 | TGTGCCAGCAGGGACAGGAGCGGTGAAAAACTGTTTTTT | CASRDRSGEKLFF
- | TRBJ1-1 | - | TRBV3-1 | TGTGCCAGCAGCCTACGTGGACCCGACACTGAAGCTTTCTTT | CASSLRGPDTEAFF
many | TRBJ1-1 | - | TRBV25-1 | TGTGCCAGCAGTGGGGTGGGAGACACTGAAGCTTTCTTT | CASSGVGDTEAFF
few | TRBJ2-7 | - | TRBV12-2 | TGTGCAAGTCGCCACACCGGGGGGCGCGAGTACGAGCAGTACTTC | CASRHTGGREYEQYF
many | TRBJ2-7 | TRBD2 | TRBV14 | TGTGCCAGCAGCCAAGATTTCCCTGGACTAGCGGGAGGCGAGCAGTACTTC | CASSQDFPGLAGGEQYF
- | TRBJ1-3 | - | TRBV27 | TGTGCCAGCAGCTCTGCCGGGGGTGGAAACACCATATATTTT | CASSSAGGGNTIYF
few | TRBJ1-1 | TRBD1 | TRBV12-3/TRBV12-4 | TGTGCCAGCAGTTCGGCGCCCGGGACAGGGAACACTGAAGCTTTCTTT | CASSSAPGTGNTEAFF
few | TRBJ2-7 | TRBD2 | TRBV6-1 | TGTGCCAGCAGCACAAAGCGGGGGGGCCAACGGTACAACGAGCAGTACTTC | CASSTKRGGQRYNEQYF
few | TRBJ2-7 | - | TRBV4-1 | TGCGCCAGCAGCCGACAAAGGGACTACGAGCAGTACTTC | CASSRQRDYEQYF
many | TRBJ2-2 | - | TRBV5-1 | TGCGCCAGCAGCTTCGGACGGACCGGGGAGCTGTTTTTT | CASSFGRTGELFF
many | TRBJ2-7 | - | TRBV27 | TGTGCCAGCAGTTCCCGACGGATTGGGACCAGCTCCTACGAGCAGTACTTC | CASSSRRIGTSSYEQYF
- | TRBJ2-1 | TRBD2 | TRBV6-1 | TGTGCCAGCAGAGAGCGGGGGGGTAGGAATGAGCAGTTCTTC | CASRERGGRNEQFF
many | TRBJ2-7 | - | TRBV28 | TGTGCCAGCATGGGACCCTACGAGCAGTACTTC | CASMGPYEQYF
many | TRBJ2-1 | - | TRBV6-2/TRBV6-3 | TGTGCCAGCAGTTACCCGGGACCCGGGGACCCGTCGAGCTCCTACAATGAGCAGTTCTTC | CASSYPGPGDPSSSYNEQFF
few | TRBJ2-7 | - | TRBV4-2 | TGTGCCAGCAGCCAAGAGGAGGCAGGGGTCGTATTTTACGAGCAGTACTTC | CASSQEEAGVVFYEQYF
- | TRBJ2-5 | TRBD1 | TRBV28 | TGTGCCAGCAGTCCAGACAGGGATGGCGAGACCCAGTACTTC | CASSPDRDGETQYF
- | TRBJ2-7 | TRBD2 | TRBV24-1 | TGTTCCACCAGTGCCCCCGGGACTAGCGGCGAGCAGTACTTC | CSTSAPGTSGEQYF
many | TRBJ2-7 | TRBD2 | TRBV12-3/TRBV12-4 | TGTGCCAGCAGTTTATCCCTAGCGGGATACGAGCAGTACTTC | CASSLSLAGYEQYF
many | TRBJ2-3 | TRBD2 | TRBV7-6 | TGTGCCAGCAGCCTAAGACTAGCGGGAGACCTTCCCGGCCCAGATACGCAGTATTTT | CASSLRLAGDLPGPDTQYF
- | TRBJ2-3 | - | TRBV5-1 | TGCGCCAGCAGTTTCTGGTCTAGCGGCACAGATACGCAGTATTTT | CASSFWSSGTDTQYF
few | TRBJ2-7 | TRBD2 | TRBV2 | TGTGCCAGCAGTGGAAGCGGGGGGACCTCCTACGAGCAGTACTTC | CASSGSGGTSYEQYF
few | TRBJ2-7 | - | TRBV5-1 | TGCGCCAGCACCGGGGACCTAAACTCCTACGAGCAGTACTTC | CASTGDLNSYEQYF
few | TRBJ2-3 | - | TRBV12-3/TRBV12-4 | TGTGCCAGCAGTGGAAACACAGATACGCAGTATTTT | CASSGNTDTQYF
few | TRBJ2-7 | - | TRBV5-1 | TGCGCCAGCAGCATCCTACAGGGAGGCTACGAGCAGTACTTC | CASSILQGGYEQYF
many | TRBJ2-5 | - | TRBV20-1 | TGCAGTGCTATCCCTGGGGGAAGAATGCAAGAGACCCAGTACTTC | CSAIPGGRMQETQYF
many | TRBJ1-2 | - | TRBV6-5 | TGTGCCAGCAGTTCCGGGGCCCGTCGGGGCTACACCTTC | CASSSGARRGYTF
many | TRBJ2-7 | TRBD1 | TRBV7-6 | TGTGCCAGCAGTTCGGGACAGGGAGATTTCTACGAGCAGTACTTC | CASSSGQGDFYEQYF
few | TRBJ2-7 | - | TRBV5-1 | TGCGCCAGCAGCTTGGAGACCGGGACCCACTACGAGCAGTACTTC | CASSLETGTHYEQYF
few | TRBJ2-3 | - | TRBV28 | TGTGCCAGCAGTGTAGTAGCGGGACAGCTTCCGCTAAGCACAGATACGCAGTATTTT | CASSVVAGQLPLSTDTQYF
few | TRBJ2-5 | TRBD1 | TRBV6-1 | TGTGCCAGCAGTGGGGACAGGACATATTTGGAGACCCAGTACTTC | CASSGDRTYLETQYF
few | TRBJ2-5 | - | TRBV2 | TGTGCCAGCAGTGTTACAGGTTCTCGCGGAGAGACCCAGTACTTC | CASSVTGSRGETQYF
many | TRBJ2-6 | - | TRBV10-3 | TGTGCCATCAGTGATCGAGCAGGGGGGGGCTCTGGGGCCAACGTCCTGACTTTC | CAISDRAGGGSGANVLTF
- | TRBJ2-3 | TRBD2 | TRBV25-1 | TGTGCCAGCAGTGAATTAAGGTCTAGCGGGGTCGGAACAGATACGCAGTATTTT | CASSELRSSGVGTDTQYF
few | TRBJ2-5 | TRBD1 | TRBV6-1 | TGTGCCAGCAGTGCGGACAGGGAGGAGACCCAGTACTTC | CASSADREETQYF
many | TRBJ1-4 | - | TRBV7-9 | TGTGCCAGCAGCTACGAGGGACTTTCGAAAAAACTGTTTTTT | CASSYEGLSKKLFF
- | TRBJ2-7 | - | TRBV2 | TGTGCCATTCAGGGGAACTCCTACGAGCAGTACTTC | CAIQGNSYEQYF
few | TRBJ2-7 | - | TRBV6-1 | TGTGCCAGCAGTACCCCGGGACTTTCCTACGAGCAGTACTTC | CASSTPGLSYEQYF
- | TRBJ2-7 | - | TRBV6-5 | TGTGCCAGCATCTTAGGGGGGGAGCAGTACTTC | CASILGGEQYF
many | TRBJ2-7 | TRBD2 | TRBV5-4 | TGTGCCAGCAGCTCGGAAGGGACTAGCGGTTACGAGCAGTACTTC | CASSSEGTSGYEQYF
many | TRBJ2-1 | - | TRBV5-1 | TGCGCCAGCAGCCCAGGACTCAGCTCCTACAATGAGCAGTTCTTC | CASSPGLSSYNEQFF
few | TRBJ1-5 | - | TRBV12-3/TRBV12-4 | TGTGCCAGCAGTCCTAGGCAGGGCCCTGGAGTGGATCAGCCCCAGCATTTT | CASSPRQGPGVDQPQHF
many | TRBJ2-1 | TRBD2 | TRBV2 | TGTGCCAGCAGTGAAGTTAGCGGGGGTCACAATGAGCAGTTCTTC | CASSEVSGGHNEQFF